This TCR beta chain appears in the sequencing data of a study of T cells in Graves' hyperthyroidism and ophthalmopathy. General observations from the study: Peripheral blood also featured most of the thyroid clonotypes expanded above 0.001.

What was amplified from RNA transcripts were TCR beta CDR3 regions. Primed by the HTBI set, a first-round RT-PCR was run on the TCR CDR3. TCRdb fed the multiplex PCR reads into MiXCR, producing one record per CDR3 protein. The repertoire holds around 300,000 distinct CDR3 sequences, with roughly 13% as singletons. The source of the PBMCs was 8.5 to 10 ml of fresh peripheral blood. This clonotype appeared many times. Its antigen remains unknown. Sequenced sample: blood. The sequence derives from a woman in her thirties or forties with Graves' hyperthyroidism.

CDR3: CASSEQGGRPQHF. CDR3 nucleotides: TGTGCCAGCAGTGAGCAGGGCGGTAGGCCCCAGCATTTT. The rearrangement joins TRBV2 to TRBJ1-5, with D tentatively TRBD1 (5 bases). Germline V gene sequence: CDR1 SNHLY, CDR2 FYNNEI. The CDR3 has 13 amino acids. Between the trimmed V and J ends, which lost 3 bases and 9 bases, there was a span of 12 bases.